The T cell receptor beta chain described here comes from a study of blood T cell repertoires in COVID-19 (dated by TCRdb to about 2020). Study-wide context: Collaborator samples came from the United States, Italy and Spain and covered acute and convalescent phases of COVID-19. The material from the prospective study consisted of cDNA or gDNA derived from T cells, B-cell-depleted T cells, or PBMCs. The dataset comprised deeply sampled blood TCRbeta repertoires from subjects exposed to, actively infected with, or recovered from COVID-19. The repertoires were made available in a free public database intended to serve as a resource for research on the immune response to SARS-CoV-2. The samples were drawn from the first 160 participants of the ongoing ImmuneRACE study and from 1,254 subjects provided by 6 global collaborators. A de-identified subject ID, COVID-19 status, age in years and sex were almost always included in the sample metadata. Where available, HLA class I and class II types were obtained from metadata supplied by the sample provider rather than from assay-based typing. Beyond this particular receptor, the publication reports: The quantity of clinical and demographic metadata differed by source and by participant and was supplied without curation.

V and J are truncated by 4 bases and 3 bases respectively, leaving an intervening sequence of 11 bases. Counted from cysteine to phenylalanine, this CDR3 has 13 amino acids. The sequence is cut down to CDR3 DNA, 39 bases in frame from base 1. CDR1 and CDR2, looked up from the germline V gene, are SGDLS and YYNGEE. A note on this clone: Its binding antigen is unknown. Within one base of it there is no much larger clone, and no base qualities were kept.

TCRbeta CDR3 regions were amplified from genomic DNA by means of the immunoSEQ Assay, a bias-controlled multiplex PCR. The authors' pipeline ran thus. The number of nucleated cells in each sample was estimated from the amplification of reference gene primers within the assay. To quantify the absolute abundance of each unique TCRbeta CDR3 rearrangement, sequence reads were collapsed and filtered. For each sample, productive Simpson clonality was calculated as the square root of Simpson's diversity index over productive rearrangements. This is the immuneACCESS table as TCRdb keeps it, with only in-frame sequences that have V and J called. A part of the clones is gone; compared with another copy, unresolved V genes explain less than half, and the rest is unexplained. That table supplies the V and J calls and clone size; D and trimming were determined from the DNA. Present in this sample are under 80,000 clones, around 80% of which were seen just once. Jointly, the top ten make up about 12% of the sample.

The collaborating institutions used their own protocols to collect whole blood in K2EDTA tubes. For TCRbeta analysis, collaborator samples were shipped as frozen whole blood, as isolated PBMCs, or as DNA extracted from either sample type. The sample was peripheral blood. Here the chain combines TRBV9 and TRBJ2-7; D gene: possibly TRBD2, on 5 matching bases. This sequence originates from a human donor in a cohort sampled during active COVID-19. The CDR3 sequence is CASSNRAGYEQYF. The DNA reads TGTGCCAGCAGCAACCGGGCGGGCTACGAGCAGTACTTC.